This TCR beta chain was sequenced during a study of vaccination effects on CD4 cells after COVID-19. As for the study in general: For each well, 1.5 million to 2 million PBMC were cultured with about 10 IU/ml IL-2 and 8 to 10 ug/ml peptides.

The CDR3 totals 16 residues. Germline V gives CDR1 SGHDT, CDR2 YYEEEE. V was pared by 6 bases and J by 3 bases, with 21 bases between. This clone was seen just once. Its specificity is not known. The method was immunoSEQ multiplex PCR; TCRdb's version includes in-frame clones alone and lacks a portion of them. This table holds 32,000 or so clones, 65% to 70% found once. Culture proceeded for under twelve days, and CD4+ T cells were then isolated. V is TRBV5-6 and J is TRBJ1-2; D perhaps matches TRBD1 (5 bases). The specimen was CD4+ T cells from PBMCs cultured without peptide, collected before COVID-19 vaccination. The origin of this receptor is a human donor who received a COVID-19 vaccine. The CDR3 nucleotides are TGTGCCAGCACCTCAGTATGGGGCTCGGACTACTATGGCTACACCTTC. Its protein is CASTSVWGSDYYGYTF.